This TCR beta chain was identified in a study of response to subunit inactivated influenza vaccine. Study-level findings and limits: Few additional T cells are recruited per seasonal influenza vaccination, authors suggested.

Germline-derived CDR1 and CDR2 are SNHLY and FYNNEI. V trimming: 6 bases; J trimming: 3 bases; junction bases outside the gene matches: 7. The CDR3 has 15 residues. This clonotype was counted a few times. Its specificity is not known. From the RT-PCR reads, TCRdb called clonotypes with MiXCR, one entry per CDR3 protein. Of roughly 290,000 distinct CDR3 sequences listed, around a fifth are singletons. This chain uses TRBV2 with TRBJ1-5; TRBD1 aligns across 8 bases. The material sequenced was PBMCs from blood, taken around 22 months after vaccination. The clonotype originates from a man between 50 and 69 years old who received an inactivated influenza vaccine. CDR3 coding DNA: TGTGCCAGCAGACTCACGGGACAGGACAATCAGCCCCAGCATTTT. Its protein product is CASRLTGQDNQPQHF. Drawing the rest from reference TRBV2 and TRBJ1-5, the complete variable domain is EPEVTQTPSHQVTQMGQEVILRCVPISNHLYFYWYRQILGQKVEFLVSFYNNEISEKSEIFDDQFSVERPDGSNFTLKIRSTKLEDSAMYFCASRLTGQDNQPQHFGDGTRLSIL.